The clone carrying this T cell receptor (beta chain) has a handful of counts. The data originate from a study of cytomegalovirus exposure and HLA in healthy donors. The PCR used 60 Vbeta and 13 Jbeta primers. Repertoires were generated with immunoSEQ multiplex PCR, while TCRdb's copy carries only in-frame clones and drops some. In the table there are approximately 110,000 clones, roughly 80% of which are singletons. The TCR was taken from a man aged 30 to 45 in good health and CMV-seropositive. Sequenced sample: PBMCs.

CDR3 residues: CSVGTSGPGETQYF. CDR3 DNA sequence: TGCAGCGTTGGGACTAGCGGGCCTGGAGAGACCCAGTACTTC. This rearrangement joins TRBV29-1 to TRBJ2-5, with 11 positions matching TRBD2. Per germline, CDR1 SQVTM and CDR2 ANQGSEA. This CDR3 has 14 residues. The trim removed 4 bases at V and 4 bases at J, leaving 5 bases unmatched. The full variable domain, its missing parts supplied by reference TRBV29-1 and TRBJ2-5, is SAVISQKPSRDICQRGTSLTIQCQVDSQVTMMFWYRQQPGQSLTLIATANQGSEATYESGFVIDKFPISRPNLTFSTLTVSNMSPEDSSIYLCSVGTSGPGETQYFGPGTRLLVL.